The rows below give T cell receptor beta chains drawn from one sample of a study of CD8 T cells in ankylosing spondylitis. TCRdb passed the 5' RACE reads through MiXCR, listing each CDR3 protein once. There are about 800,000 distinct CDR3 sequences in the sample; 10% to 15% occur only once, and less than 0.65% lies in the top ten. The sequenced sample was blood, either unsorted or a sorted T cell fraction (not recorded which). The receptors were sampled from a male donor with ankylosing spondylitis. CDR3s include the opening cysteine and the closing phenylalanine or tryptophan. D genes are given only for firm matches. Rows may omit the clone size; those that give it use once, few, many or a size class.

V: TRBV20-1; D: -; size: -; J: TRBJ2-5; DNA: TGCAGTGCTAGAGGGATACAGCTCCAAGAGACCCAGTACTTC; CDR3: CSARGIQLQETQYF
V: TRBV5-1; D: TRBD2; size: -; J: TRBJ2-1; DNA: TGCGCCAGCAGCTTAGCGGGAGGGAGGGGTGAGCAGTTCTTC; CDR3: CASSLAGGRGEQFF
V: TRBV5-1; D: -; size: few; J: TRBJ2-3; DNA: TGCGCCAGCAGCTTGGACCCTATTAGCACAGATACGCAGTATTTT; CDR3: CASSLDPISTDTQYF
V: TRBV4-3; D: TRBD1; size: many; J: TRBJ1-4; DNA: TGCGCCAGCAGCATCCAGGGGGGGCAGGGAAAACTGTTTTTT; CDR3: CASSIQGGQGKLFF
V: TRBV7-2; D: -; size: -; J: TRBJ1-2; DNA: TGTGCCAGCAGCTTTATCCCGGGGGGCTACACCTTC; CDR3: CASSFIPGGYTF
V: TRBV12-3/TRBV12-4; D: -; size: few; J: TRBJ1-2; DNA: TGTGCCAGCAGTTTAGAGGGGTGGGATGGCTACACCTTC; CDR3: CASSLEGWDGYTF
V: TRBV15; D: -; size: few; J: TRBJ2-1; DNA: TGTGCCACCAGCAGGATCTCGGGTGGCAATGAGCAGTTCTTC; CDR3: CATSRISGGNEQFF
V: TRBV5-1; D: -; size: -; J: TRBJ2-3; DNA: TGCGCCAGCAGCGTGGCGGTGGACTCTTCCTCAGATACGCAGTATTTT; CDR3: CASSVAVDSSSDTQYF
V: TRBV7-2; D: -; size: -; J: TRBJ1-1; DNA: TGTGCCAGCGGCCCCCGACCGACGAACACTGAAGCTTTCTTT; CDR3: CASGPRPTNTEAFF
V: TRBV10-2; D: -; size: -; J: TRBJ2-6; DNA: TGCGCCAGCAAGAGTCAGGGAGCTGGGGCCAACGTCCTGACTTTC; CDR3: CASKSQGAGANVLTF
V: TRBV7-8; D: -; size: -; J: TRBJ2-1; DNA: TGTGCCAGCAGATCCCCGGGGAACAGTTACGATGAGCAGTTCTTC; CDR3: CASRSPGNSYDEQFF
V: TRBV6-5; D: TRBD2; size: many; J: TRBJ2-6; DNA: TGTGCCAGCAGTTACGCTCCTAGCGGTAGCTCTGGGGCCAACGTCCTGACTTTC; CDR3: CASSYAPSGSSGANVLTF
V: TRBV20-1; D: TRBD1; size: many; J: TRBJ1-4; DNA: TGCAGTGCTAGAGATTCCGGGACAGGGCTGGAAAAACTGTTTTTT; CDR3: CSARDSGTGLEKLFF
V: TRBV6-1; D: -; size: few; J: TRBJ2-3; DNA: TGTGCCAGCAGTGATAACGGCCAGGGCACAGATACGCAGTATTTT; CDR3: CASSDNGQGTDTQYF
V: TRBV20-1; D: TRBD2; size: few; J: TRBJ2-5; DNA: TGCAGTGCTTCACCGACTAGCGGGAGGGCCTGGGAGACCCAGTACTTC; CDR3: CSASPTSGRAWETQYF
V: TRBV7-9; D: TRBD1; size: -; J: TRBJ2-5; DNA: TGTGCCACAGAGACAGGGAAGGTGGGGGAGACCCAGTACTTC; CDR3: CATETGKVGETQYF
V: TRBV27; D: -; size: few; J: TRBJ2-1; DNA: TGTGCCAGCAGGATGGACAGTCTCTCCTACAATGAGCAGTTCTTC; CDR3: CASRMDSLSYNEQFF
V: TRBV20-1; D: TRBD1; size: -; J: TRBJ1-1; DNA: TGCAGTGCTAACCGACAGGGGCCAGGATCTGAAGCTTTCTTT; CDR3: CSANRQGPGSEAFF
V: TRBV5-1; D: -; size: many; J: TRBJ2-1; DNA: TGCGCCAGCAGCTTGGCGTCGGTGTCCTACAATGAGCAGTTCTTC; CDR3: CASSLASVSYNEQFF
V: TRBV20-1; D: -; size: many; J: TRBJ2-7; DNA: TGCAGTGCTAGAGAAAGAAGGGGTAGGGCCTACGAGCAGTACTTC; CDR3: CSARERRGRAYEQYF
V: TRBV18; D: -; size: few; J: TRBJ1-1; DNA: TGTGCCAGCTCAACGGCCCAACAGCTCATGAACACTGAAGCTTTCTTT; CDR3: CASSTAQQLMNTEAFF
V: TRBV11-1; D: -; size: -; J: TRBJ1-1; DNA: TGTGCCAGCAGCTCGTCAGTAGCAGGACGAAAATTAGACACTGAAGCTTTCTTT; CDR3: CASSSSVAGRKLDTEAFF
V: TRBV20-1; D: TRBD2; size: -; J: TRBJ2-2; DNA: TGCAGTGCAGGACTAGCGGGAGTTCCCGGGGAGCTGTTTTTT; CDR3: CSAGLAGVPGELFF
V: TRBV9; D: -; size: many; J: TRBJ2-7; DNA: TGTGCCAGCAGCCGGACCTCTAGCTCCTACGAGCAGTACTTC; CDR3: CASSRTSSSYEQYF
V: TRBV19; D: -; size: few; J: TRBJ1-5; DNA: TGTGCCAGTAACCACCCTGGGGACGGTCGCAATCAGCCCCAGCATTTT; CDR3: CASNHPGDGRNQPQHF
V: TRBV29-1; D: TRBD1; size: few; J: TRBJ1-5; DNA: TGCAGCGCCGGGGACAGGGGCTTTGGTCAGCCCCAGCATTTT; CDR3: CSAGDRGFGQPQHF
V: TRBV5-1; D: TRBD1; size: few; J: TRBJ2-1; DNA: TGCGCCAGCAGCTTTTGGGGACAGGGGCACAATGAGCAGTTCTTC; CDR3: CASSFWGQGHNEQFF
V: TRBV7-6; D: TRBD2; size: -; J: TRBJ2-1; DNA: TGTGCCAGCAGCTTAGCGGCGCGGGAGTACTCCTACAATGAGCAGTTCTTC; CDR3: CASSLAAREYSYNEQFF
V: TRBV12-3/TRBV12-4; D: -; size: many; J: TRBJ2-1; DNA: TGTGCCAGCAGTCAGGAGGGGGGCGTTTACAATGAGCAGTTCTTC; CDR3: CASSQEGGVYNEQFF
V: TRBV20-1; D: TRBD1; size: few; J: TRBJ2-4; DNA: TGCAGTGCTTCAGACAGGGGGGACATTCAGTACTTC; CDR3: CSASDRGDIQYF
V: TRBV10-3; D: -; size: few; J: TRBJ2-1; DNA: TGTGCCATCAGTGATCGTCAGGGGCTGGCCTACAATGAGCAGTTCTTC; CDR3: CAISDRQGLAYNEQFF
V: TRBV7-9; D: -; size: -; J: TRBJ1-1; DNA: TGTGCCAGCCTCAGCTGGGGCCGGGGCACTGAAGCTTTCTTT; CDR3: CASLSWGRGTEAFF